The present TCR beta chain was sequenced within a study of OX40 agonist ivuxolimab in advanced cancers. Study details: Three partial responders included one hepatocellular carcinoma patient and two cutaneous melanoma patients. General study points: At 0.1 to 3.0 mg/kg, CD4+ and CD8+ blood T cells expanded clonally by week 6.

Excluded were patients having autoimmune disease history or systemic immunosuppression. Drawing of blood for sampling happened at baseline, at cycle 4 day 1, and at cycle 7 day 1. Worth noting for this clone: Its antigen is as yet unknown.

The repertoire was sequenced with immunoSEQ multiplex PCR; TCRdb's copy has only in-frame clones and lacks some. In the table there are more than 95,000 clones, 90% to 95% of which are singletons. This CDR3 contains 11 residues. V was pared by 2 bases and J by 7 bases, with 7 bases between. Germline V gene lookup returns CDR1 SGHDT and CDR2 YYEEEE. V and J are TRBV5-6 and TRBJ2-7; no firm D call. The receptor was isolated from an adult with an advanced solid tumor such as melanoma, head and neck, liver or kidney cancer. The specimen was CD4+ or CD8+ T cells sorted from blood, collected in a trial of the OX40 agonist ivuxolimab. The CDR3 nucleotides read TGTGCCAGCAGCTTCCGCCGGGAGCAGTACTTC. Translating it yields CASSFRREQYF.